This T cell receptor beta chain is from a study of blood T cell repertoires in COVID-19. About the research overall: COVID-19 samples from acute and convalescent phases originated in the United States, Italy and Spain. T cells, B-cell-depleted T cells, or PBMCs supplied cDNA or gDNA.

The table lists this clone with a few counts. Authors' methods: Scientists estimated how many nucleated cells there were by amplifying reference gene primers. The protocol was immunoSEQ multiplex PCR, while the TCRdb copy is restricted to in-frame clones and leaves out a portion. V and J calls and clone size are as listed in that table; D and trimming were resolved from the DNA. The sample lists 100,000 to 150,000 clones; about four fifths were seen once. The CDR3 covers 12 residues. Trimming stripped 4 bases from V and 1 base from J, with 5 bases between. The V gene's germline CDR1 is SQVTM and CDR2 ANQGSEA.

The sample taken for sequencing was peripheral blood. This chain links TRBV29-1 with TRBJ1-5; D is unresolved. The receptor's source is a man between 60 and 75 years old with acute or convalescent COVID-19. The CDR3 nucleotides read TGCAGCGTTGGGCTCAGCAATCAGCCCCAGCATTTT. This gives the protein CSVGLSNQPQHF.